Listed here are 24 T cell receptor beta chains from one sample, sequenced in a study of long-term antiretroviral therapy in people with HIV. Researchers report immunoSEQ v3.0 was run at survey level. Data came from immunoSEQ multiplex PCR; TCRdb stores just in-frame clones and leaves some out. Here the sample spans around 30,000 clones, almost 95% being singletons. Sequencing was performed on unsorted PBMCs, taken about 7.2 years after starting antiretroviral therapy. All receptors derive from a man in his fifties or sixties with HIV.

The chain is built from TRBV6-5 and TRBJ2-7, with D unclear. V was trimmed by 0 bases and J by 1 base, leaving 10 bases between them. Germline CDR1 and CDR2: MNHEY and SVGAGI. CDR3 length: 15 amino acids. The CDR3 sequence is CASSYSNLGSYEQYF. The CDR3 nucleotides are TGTGCCAGCAGTTACTCGAACCTCGGGTCCTACGAGCAGTACTTC.

This clone was counted once. The gene calls are TRBV9 and TRBJ2-7; D unresolved. Trimming left V 0 bases short and J 1 base short, with 5 bases between. CDR1 is SGDLS and CDR2 is YYNGEE in the germline V gene. This CDR3 has 13 residues. This CDR3 reads CASSVDLSYEQYF. Here the CDR3 DNA reads TGTGCCAGCAGCGTAGATCTGTCCTACGAGCAGTACTTC.

The J gene is TRBJ2-2, the V gene TRBV7-2, with TRBD1 identical over 7 bases. The CDR3 extends over 14 amino acids. Germline CDR1 SGHTA, CDR2 FQGNSA. After removal of 5 bases from V and 6 bases from J, the junction contained 6 bases not matched to a gene. CDR3 bases: TGTGCCAGCAGCCGGGACAGCCCGGCCGGGGAGCTGTTTTTT. It translates to CASSRDSPAGELFF.

This sequence joins TRBV7-2 and TRBJ2-7, with D uncertain. The germline CDR1 and CDR2 sequences are SGHTA and FQGNSA. The CDR3 loop spans 14 amino acids. Trimming left V 1 base short and J 0 bases short, with 7 bases between. The CDR3 region has the DNA TGTGCCAGCAGCTTAGTAGTCGACTCCTACGAGCAGTACTTC. Its translation is CASSLVVDSYEQYF.

V usage is TRBV19 and J usage is TRBJ2-2, with D perhaps matching TRBD1 (7 bases). Per germline, CDR1 LNHDA and CDR2 SQIVND (reference sequence). The CDR3 extends over 15 amino acids. V was clipped by 8 bases and J by 4 bases, with 17 bases between them. CDR3 loop: CASQRQGGGTGELFF. Written as DNA, the CDR3 is TGTGCCAGTCAACGACAGGGAGGCGGCACCGGGGAGCTGTTTTTT.

The V gene is TRBV18, the J gene TRBJ1-3; D might be TRBD1 (6 bases). The CDR3 spans 16 residues. Per germline, CDR1 KGHSH and CDR2 LQKENI. Trimming removed 3 bases at V and 0 bases at J, with 12 bases between. The CDR3 bases are TGTGCCAGCTCACCCGGACAGAGCTACTCTGGAAACACCATATATTTT. Translating gives CASSPGQSYSGNTIYF. Based on the CDR3 plus reference TRBV18 and TRBJ1-3, the full variable domain is NAGVMQNPRHLVRRRGQEARLRCSPMKGHSHVYWYRQLPEEGLKFMVYLQKENIIDESGMPKERFSAEFPKEGPSILRIQQVVRGDSAAYFCASSPGQSYSGNTIYFGEGSWLTVV.

This clone showed up just once. V usage is TRBV16 and J usage is TRBJ2-7; TRBD1 agrees at 8 bases. Unmatched junction bases numbered 2, after V lost 2 bases and J lost 2 bases. The CDR3 extends over 14 amino acids. Germline lookup yields CDR1 KGHSY and CDR2 FQNENV. CDR3 DNA: TGTGCCAGCAGCCAAGGGACAGGCGCCTACGAGCAGTACTTC. It translates to CASSQGTGAYEQYF.

The chain recombines TRBV28 with TRBJ1-2; 9 bases map to TRBD1. The CDR3 is 15 amino acids. The J segment lost 2 bases and the V segment lost 7 bases, leaving 8 bases of the junction unmatched. Germline CDR1 is MDHEN and CDR2 is SYDVKM. DNA for the CDR3: TGTGCCAGCAACCAACCGGGGACAGGGAACTATGGCTACACCTTC. It codes for CASNQPGTGNYGYTF.

As for this clone: An end of the junction differs from the germline gene, which may be a read error. The chain couples TRBV6-5 to TRBJ2-7; possible D gene TRBD2, 5 bases. The CDR3 consists of 15 residues. Germline CDR1 and CDR2: MNHEY and SVGAGI. CDR3 DNA: TGTGCCAGCAGTGACTCCCCTACAAGCGGCGACGAGCAGTACTTC. This sequence encodes CASSDSPTSGDEQYF.

V usage is TRBV30 and J usage is TRBJ1-1; 7 bases line up with TRBD1. Germline-derived CDR1 and CDR2 are GTSNPN and SVGIG (reference sequence). There are 12 residues in the CDR3. Trimming cost V 7 bases and J 4 bases; bases outside gene matches: 6. The CDR3 reads CASGGGGTEAFF. Here the CDR3 DNA reads TGTGCCTCAGGGGGAGGGGGCACTGAAGCTTTCTTT. Full variable domain (outside the CDR3, taken from reference TRBV30 and TRBJ1-1): SQTIHQWPATLVQPVGSPLSLECTVEGTSNPNLYWYRQAAGRGLQLLFYSVGIGQISSEVPQNLSASRPQDRQFILSSKKLLLSDSGFYLCASGGGGTEAFFGQGTRLTVV.

This sequence joins TRBV7-9 and TRBJ1-4; tentatively, D is TRBD1 (5 bases). Per germline, CDR1 SEHNR and CDR2 FQNEAQ (reference sequence). The CDR3 runs 14 residues. With 3 bases removed from V and 3 bases from J, the gap between germline ends came to 8 bases. This chain's CDR3 is CASSFTGPNEKLFF. The CDR3 bases are TGTGCCAGCAGCTTCACGGGGCCTAATGAAAAACTGTTTTTT.

This clone was picked up one time. The rearrangement joins TRBV10-2 to TRBJ2-3; no reliable D call. The CDR3 runs to 14 residues. V lost 4 bases and J lost 0, with 8 bases in between. Germline lookup yields CDR1 WSHSY and CDR2 SAAADI. CDR3 amino acids: CASSVSSSTDTQYF. DNA for the CDR3: TGCGCCAGCAGTGTCTCTTCTAGCACAGATACGCAGTATTTT.

The DNA for the CDR3 is TGCGCCAGCAGCTTGACAGGGGTGAATTCACCCCTCCACTTT. It codes for CASSLTGVNSPLHF. The V and J genes are TRBV5-1 and TRBJ1-6, with 7 positions matching TRBD1. V shed 1 base, J shed 7 bases, and the junction held 2 bases outside the gene matches. This CDR3 region has 14 residues. Per the germline V gene, CDR1 is SGHRS and CDR2 is YFSETQ.

The V call is TRBV7-2, the J call TRBJ1-2; possibly TRBD1 for D (6 bases). The CDR3 length is 13 residues. In germline, CDR1 is SGHTA, CDR2 FQGNSA. V was trimmed by 4 bases and J by 6 bases, leaving 12 bases between them. The CDR3 reads CASSSQGKDGYTF. The DNA for the CDR3 is TGTGCCAGCAGCTCACAGGGAAAGGATGGCTACACCTTC.

This sequence joins TRBV4-1 and TRBJ1-6; the match to TRBD1 covers 8 bases. Germline V gene data show CDR1 as MGHRA and CDR2 as YSYEKL. There are 18 residues in the CDR3. V was pared by 0 bases and J by 10 bases, with 14 bases of the junction left unmatched. The CDR3 DNA reads as TGCGCCAGCAGCCAAGATCGCACGGCAGGGGGCATTTACTCACCCCTCCACTTT. It translates to CASSQDRTAGGIYSPLHF.

This chain joins TRBV6-1 and TRBJ1-4; D might be TRBD1 (6 bases). V dropped 6 bases and J dropped 6 bases, with 17 bases sitting between them. From germline, CDR1 is MNHNS and CDR2 SASEGT. The CDR3 contains 15 residues. CDR3 nucleotides: TGTGCCAGCAGGCTAGTAGGGGGAGTGGATGAAAAACTGTTTTTT. The encoded protein is CASRLVGGVDEKLFF.

V usage is TRBV19 and J usage is TRBJ2-6, with TRBD1 matching over 9 bases. This CDR3 has 19 residues. The V gene's germline CDR1 is LNHDA and CDR2 SQIVND (reference sequence). With 5 bases clipped from V and 4 bases from J, the junction kept 15 bases outside the gene matches. CDR3 amino acids: CASSPSPGQGGRGANVLTF. The CDR3 coding sequence is TGTGCCAGTAGTCCGTCCCCGGGACAGGGAGGGCGAGGGGCCAACGTCCTGACTTTC.

This clone appeared once. The chain has TRBV13 and TRBJ2-7; maybe TRBD2 (5 bases). The V end lost 0 bases, the J end lost 6 bases, and 12 bases lay between the germline ends. The CDR3 extends over 14 amino acids. CDR1 is PRHDT and CDR2 is FYEKMQ in the germline V gene (reference sequence). The CDR3 loop reads CASSLGVRGSEQYF. CDR3 nucleotides: TGTGCCAGCAGCTTAGGGGTACGAGGGAGCGAGCAGTACTTC.

The chain couples TRBV10-3 to TRBJ1-2; D call uncertain. The CDR3 is 16 residues long. Germline assignment: CDR1 ENHRY and CDR2 SYGVKD. V lost 4 bases and J 2 bases, leaving 17 bases between the germline ends. The CDR3 DNA reads TGTGCCATCAGTGCCGCTGCGACGGTGGCGAACTATGGCTACACCTTC. It encodes CAISAAATVANYGYTF.

This chain uses TRBV7-7 with TRBJ2-3, with D possibly TRBD2 on 5 matching bases. The germline gives CDR1 SSHAT, CDR2 FNYEAQ (reference sequence). V was cut by 1 base and J by 6 bases, with 8 bases left in between. The CDR3 length is 13 residues. The DNA for the CDR3 is TGTGCCAGCAGCTTAGATCGAGGGGATACGCAGTATTTT. Encoded protein: CASSLDRGDTQYF.

The V call is TRBV14, the J call TRBJ2-2, with D tentatively TRBD1 (5 bases). Germline CDR1 reads SGHDN; CDR2 reads FVKESK. V was trimmed by 3 bases and J by 0 bases, leaving 29 bases between them. This CDR3 spans 22 amino acids. For the CDR3, the DNA is TGTGCCAGCAGCCAGGGTCCAGGGCCAGGGTTTTTACACCGCCCGAACACCGGGGAGCTGTTTTTT. Translating it yields CASSQGPGPGFLHRPNTGELFF.

This sequence joins TRBV9 and TRBJ2-3; D unclear. Germline V gene sequence: CDR1 SGDLS, CDR2 YYNGEE. The CDR3 covers 13 residues. Trimming stripped 0 bases from V and 0 bases from J, with 2 bases between. The CDR3 sequence: CASSVVSTDTQYF. The CDR3 coding sequence is TGTGCCAGCAGCGTAGTTAGCACAGATACGCAGTATTTT.

The gene calls are TRBV19 and TRBJ2-1; 8 bases match TRBD2. The CDR3 runs to 12 residues. Germline V gene data show CDR1 as LNHDA and CDR2 as SQIVND (reference sequence). After removal of 10 bases from V and 10 bases from J, the junction contained 9 bases not matched to a gene. The CDR3 sequence: CATERGPGEQFF. The CDR3 DNA is TGTGCCACTGAGCGGGGGCCCGGGGAGCAGTTCTTC.

The chain couples TRBV29-1 to TRBJ1-1, with D unresolved. Between the trimmed V and J ends, which lost 3 bases and 1 base, there was a span of 9 bases. Germline lookup yields CDR1 SQVTM and CDR2 ANQGSEA. The CDR3 runs to 13 residues. The CDR3 DNA sequence: TGCAGCGTTGAGTCCTTCCCGAACACTGAAGCTTTCTTT. It translates to CSVESFPNTEAFF.